The 18 T cell receptor beta chains listed next were all sequenced from one sample in a study of T cells in Graves' hyperthyroidism and ophthalmopathy. RNA transcripts yielded amplified TCR beta CDR3 regions. HTBI primers were used for first-round RT-PCR of the TCR CDR3. TCRdb re-analysed the multiplex PCR reads in MiXCR, keeping a single row per CDR3 protein. Of a few hundred thousand distinct CDR3 sequences in the sample, roughly 15% were seen once. Sequencing was performed on blood. These receptors all come from a woman in her thirties or forties with Graves' hyperthyroidism.

This clonotype was recorded at least ten times. This chain joins TRBV27 and TRBJ2-7, with 7 bases fitting TRBD2. Trimming took 2 bases from V and 4 from J; bases not matched to a gene: 8. CDR3 length equals 15 residues. Germline values: CDR1 MNHEY, CDR2 SMNVEV (reference sequence). Written as DNA, the CDR3 is TGTGCCAGCAGTTTAGTTCCAGCGGGATTTTACGAGCAGTACTTC. Translated, it gives CASSLVPAGFYEQYF.

This clonotype has more than one count but fewer than ten. V and J are TRBV20-1 and TRBJ2-7, with D perhaps matching TRBD2 (6 bases). V was shortened by 5 bases and J by 2 bases, with 19 bases between the two germline ends. The CDR3 covers 15 residues. The germline gives CDR1 DFQATT, CDR2 SNEGSKA (reference sequence). The CDR3 reads CSAPLGLAQTYEQYF. The CDR3 coding sequence is TGCAGTGCTCCTTTGGGGCTAGCGCAGACCTACGAGCAGTACTTC.

This clonotype was detected many times. This chain links TRBV28 with TRBJ2-1, with D possibly matching TRBD1 (5 bases). Germline V CDR1 and CDR2: MDHEN, SYDVKM. The CDR3 has 15 amino acids. The V end was cut by 5 bases, the J end by 7 bases, with 18 bases between. CDR3 coding DNA: TGTGCCAGCAGTCCCCGGTCAGGGTGGGCTAATGAGCAGTTCTTC. Translation: CASSPRSGWANEQFF.

This clonotype has at least ten counts. This chain connects TRBV7-9 to TRBJ1-5, with unresolved D. This CDR3 contains 13 residues. Trimming left V 6 bases short and J 5 bases short, with 11 bases between. The germline CDR1 and CDR2 sequences are SEHNR and FQNEAQ (reference sequence). CDR3: CASSSHPHQPQHF. The CDR3 DNA reads as TGTGCCAGCAGTTCTCATCCCCATCAGCCCCAGCATTTT.

This clonotype appeared a few times. The chain uses TRBV6-1 and TRBJ1-1; TRBD1 is a possible D gene (5 bases). V gave up 5 bases and J gave up 6 bases, with 13 bases separating them. The CDR3 loop spans 13 amino acids. Germline lookup yields CDR1 MNHNS and CDR2 SASEGT. CDR3 amino acids: CASSQDSPPEAFF. CDR3 coding DNA: TGTGCCAGCAGTCAAGACAGCCCTCCTGAAGCTTTCTTT.

This clonotype was observed a handful of times. The chain uses TRBV5-6 and TRBJ1-1, with D tentatively TRBD1 (5 bases). The V end was cut by 0 bases, the J end by 4 bases, with 10 bases between. The CDR3 loop spans 14 amino acids. From germline, CDR1 is SGHDT and CDR2 YYEEEE. The CDR3 spells CASSLAGLSTEAFF. DNA for the CDR3: TGTGCCAGCAGCTTGGCAGGGCTCAGCACTGAAGCTTTCTTT. The complete variable domain, with remaining parts taken from reference TRBV5-6 and TRBJ1-1, reads DAGVTQSPTHLIKTRGQQVTLRCSPKSGHDTVSWYQQALGQGPQFIFQYYEEEERQRGNFPDRFSGHQFPNYSSELNVNALLLGDSALYLCASSLAGLSTEAFFGQGTRLTVV.

This clonotype was detected many times. The genes are TRBV3-1 and TRBJ2-7; D may correspond to TRBD1 or TRBD2 (6 bases each). V lost 5 bases, J lost 6 bases, and 17 bases lay in between. The germline V gene encodes CDR1 LGHDT and CDR2 YNNKEL (reference sequence). The length of the CDR3 is 14 residues. The DNA of the CDR3 is TGTGCCAGCAGCGCCACAGTGGGGGGCTCCGAGCAGTACTTC. Its translation: CASSATVGGSEQYF.

This clonotype appeared a few times. This sequence joins TRBV19 and TRBJ2-3; 9 positions match TRBD2. The CDR3 is 17 residues long. Germline V gene lookup returns CDR1 LNHDA and CDR2 SQIVND (reference sequence). After removal of 3 bases from V and 6 bases from J, the junction contained 13 bases not matched to a gene. Written as DNA, the CDR3 is TGTGCCAGTAGTATCAGTGGCGGCGGGAGGGCCCGGGATACGCAGTATTTT. Translated: CASSISGGGRARDTQYF.

A few counts support this clonotype. J is TRBJ2-7 and V is TRBV20-1; 8 bases fit TRBD1. Germline values: CDR1 DFQATT, CDR2 SNEGSKA (reference sequence). Germline trimming cut 0 bases from V and 7 bases from J; bases unmatched to any gene: 14. CDR3 length: 16 residues. The CDR3: CSARDPRQGAVGEQYF. CDR3 nucleotide sequence: TGCAGTGCTAGAGATCCCCGGCAGGGGGCGGTTGGAGAGCAGTACTTC.

This rearrangement joins TRBV28 to TRBJ2-5, with D perhaps TRBD1 (5 bases). The germline gives CDR1 MDHEN, CDR2 SYDVKM. CDR3 length: 15 amino acids. V was pared by 7 bases and J by 2 bases, with 17 bases between. The CDR3 DNA is TGTGCCAGCACTGACCAGGGCCTTGGACAAGAGACCCAGTACTTC. Its translation: CASTDQGLGQETQYF.

V and J are TRBV12-3 or TRBV12-4 and TRBJ2-7; the D is unclear. This CDR3 region has 11 residues. Trimming pared 3 bases from V and 7 bases from J, leaving 7 bases between. The CDR3 loop reads CASSFGFEQYF. The CDR3 coding sequence is TGTGCCAGCAGTTTCGGATTTGAGCAGTACTTC.

This clonotype has a handful of counts. CDR3 loop: CASNGPGDTQYF. For the CDR3, the DNA is TGTGCCAGTAATGGCCCTGGAGATACGCAGTATTTT. This sequence joins TRBV19 and TRBJ2-3, with unresolved D. CDR3 length: 12 amino acids. V lost 7 bases to trimming and J lost 5 bases, with 10 bases between them. Germline V gene sequence: CDR1 LNHDA, CDR2 SQIVND (reference sequence).

The chain carries TRBV20-1 and TRBJ2-5; D is uncertain. The V end lost 5 bases, the J end lost 0 bases, and 7 bases lay between the germline ends. From germline, CDR1 is DFQATT and CDR2 SNEGSKA (reference sequence). The CDR3 has 12 amino acids. For the CDR3, the DNA is TGCAGTGCTTACCTGGACCAAGAGACCCAGTACTTC. Its protein is CSAYLDQETQYF.

The chain combines TRBV11-2 with TRBJ2-1; D remains ambiguous. Trimming cost V 5 bases and J 0 bases, with 8 bases left between them. Germline values: CDR1 SGHAT, CDR2 FQNNGV. The CDR3 runs 14 residues. The CDR3 is CASSVVISYNEQFF. CDR3 coding DNA: TGTGCCAGCAGCGTTGTAATCTCCTACAATGAGCAGTTCTTC.

This clonotype has more than one count but fewer than ten. The CDR3 coding sequence is TGTGCCAGTAGTATTTCTGCGGGTTGGGCGCTAGCTGGGAGGAGGAATGAGCAGTTCTTC. It specifies CASSISAGWALAGRRNEQFF. The chain has TRBV19 and TRBJ2-1; the D gene is possibly TRBD2 (6 bases). The CDR3 extends over 20 amino acids. Germline V gene sequence: CDR1 LNHDA, CDR2 SQIVND (reference sequence). Trimming pared 3 bases from V and 7 bases from J, leaving 31 bases between. The full variable domain, rest sourced from reference TRBV19 and TRBJ2-1, is DGGITQSPKYLFRKEGQNVTLSCEQNLNHDAMYWYRQDPGQGLRLIYYSQIVNDFQKGDIAEGYSVSREKKESFPLTVTSAQKNPTAFYLCASSISAGWALAGRRNEQFFGPGTRLTVL.

A remark on this clonotype: With a much larger clone just one base away, this may be a read error. The CDR3 end shows no conserved phenylalanine or tryptophan, and so a read error is likely. The chain recombines TRBV27 with TRBJ2-7, with TRBD1 matching over 7 bases. CDR3 length: 15 amino acids. V was pared by 3 bases and J by 0 bases, with 5 bases of the junction left unmatched. Germline assignment: CDR1 MNHEY and CDR2 SMNVEV (reference sequence). The CDR3 sequence is CASSFGRDSSYEQYL. CDR3 in DNA: TGTGCCAGCAGTTTCGGTCGGGACAGCTCCTACGAGCAGTACCTC.

This clonotype showed up many times. The genes are TRBV30 and TRBJ1-2; TRBD1 matches 8 bases. The V segment lost 0 bases and the J segment 8 bases; nucleotides outside the gene matches: 5. The CDR3 extends over 13 amino acids. Germline CDR1 is GTSNPN and CDR2 is SVGIG (reference sequence). CDR3 sequence (DNA): TGTGCCTGGAGTGTAATGACAGGGGAAGGCTACACCTTC. Protein: CAWSVMTGEGYTF.

This clonotype was seen many times. The V call is TRBV11-2, the J call TRBJ2-3; the D is unclear. V was trimmed by 4 bases and J by 4 bases, leaving 9 bases between them. The germline CDR1 and CDR2 sequences are SGHAT and FQNNGV. The length of the CDR3 is 13 residues. CDR3 in DNA: TGTGCCAGCAGCTATTGGAGCTCAGATACGCAGTATTTT. This gives the protein CASSYWSSDTQYF.